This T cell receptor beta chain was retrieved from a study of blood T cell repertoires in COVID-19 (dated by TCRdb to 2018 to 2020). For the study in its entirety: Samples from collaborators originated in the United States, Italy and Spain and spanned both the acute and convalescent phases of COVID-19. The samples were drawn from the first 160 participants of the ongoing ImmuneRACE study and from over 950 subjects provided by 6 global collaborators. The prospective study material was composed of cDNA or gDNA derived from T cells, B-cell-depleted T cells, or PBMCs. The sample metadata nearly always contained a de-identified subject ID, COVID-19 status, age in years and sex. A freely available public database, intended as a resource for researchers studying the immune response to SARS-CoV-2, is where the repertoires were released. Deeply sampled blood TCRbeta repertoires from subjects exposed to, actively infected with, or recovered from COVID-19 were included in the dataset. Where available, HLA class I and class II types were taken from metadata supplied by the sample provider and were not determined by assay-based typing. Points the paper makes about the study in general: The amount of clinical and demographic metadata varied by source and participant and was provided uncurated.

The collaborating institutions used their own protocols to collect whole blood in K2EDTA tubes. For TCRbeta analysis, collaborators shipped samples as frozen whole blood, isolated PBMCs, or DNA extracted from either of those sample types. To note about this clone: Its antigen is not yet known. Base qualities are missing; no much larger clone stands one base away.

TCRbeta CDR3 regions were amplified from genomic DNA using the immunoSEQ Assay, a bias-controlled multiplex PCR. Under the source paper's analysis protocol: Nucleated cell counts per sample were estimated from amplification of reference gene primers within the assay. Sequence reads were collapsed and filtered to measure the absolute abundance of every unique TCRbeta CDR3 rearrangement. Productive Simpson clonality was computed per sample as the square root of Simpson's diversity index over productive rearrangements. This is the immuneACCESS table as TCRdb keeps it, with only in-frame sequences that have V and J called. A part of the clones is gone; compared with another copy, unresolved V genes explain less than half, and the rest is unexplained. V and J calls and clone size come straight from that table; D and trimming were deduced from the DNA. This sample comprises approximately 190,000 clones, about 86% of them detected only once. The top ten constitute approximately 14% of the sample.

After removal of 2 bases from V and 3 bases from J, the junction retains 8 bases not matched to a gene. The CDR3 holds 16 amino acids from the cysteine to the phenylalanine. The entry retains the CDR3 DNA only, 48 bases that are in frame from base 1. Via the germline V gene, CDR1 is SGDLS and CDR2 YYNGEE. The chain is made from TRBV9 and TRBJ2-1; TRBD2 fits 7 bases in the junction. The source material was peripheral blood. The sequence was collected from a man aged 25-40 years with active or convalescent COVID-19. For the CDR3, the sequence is CASSVFAGVGYNEQFF. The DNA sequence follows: TGTGCCAGCAGCGTTTTCGCGGGAGTTGGCTACAATGAGCAGTTCTTC.